A single sample is the source of the 10 T cell receptor beta chains below, sequenced in a study of OX40 agonist ivuxolimab in advanced cancers. TCRdb keeps only in-frame clones here, not all; method: immunoSEQ multiplex PCR. The sample lists about 41,000 clones; 80% were seen once. Here the sequenced sample was CD4+ or CD8+ T cells sorted from blood, taken in a trial of the OX40 agonist ivuxolimab. The receptor set was obtained from an adult with an advanced solid tumor such as melanoma, head and neck, liver or kidney cancer.

The rearrangement joins TRBV11-2 to TRBJ2-1; 8 nucleotides line up with TRBD2. The ends lost 5 bases at V and 9 bases at J; junction bases unmatched: 12. There are 15 residues in the CDR3. The V gene's germline CDR1 is SGHAT and CDR2 FQNNGV. CDR3 nucleotides: TGTGCCAGCAGCCCCCTCGCGGGAGGCAGAAGTGAGCAGTTCTTC. As protein: CASSPLAGGRSEQFF.

This chain joins TRBV10-3 and TRBJ2-3; D is unclear. Trimming cost V 1 base and J 2 bases, with 4 bases left between them. Germline CDR1 is ENHRY and CDR2 is SYGVKD. The CDR3 has 13 residues. CDR3 sequence (DNA): TGTGCCATCAGTGAGTTTACCACAGATACGCAGTATTTT. This gives the protein CAISEFTTDTQYF.

The chain combines TRBV5-8 with TRBJ2-1, with TRBD2 matching over 10 bases. Per the germline V gene, CDR1 is SGHTS and CDR2 is YDEGEE. Trimming cost V 3 bases and J 4 bases; bases outside gene matches: 7. The CDR3 totals 16 residues. Written as DNA, the CDR3 is TGTGCCAGCAGCTCACAGCGGGGGGGCCTATACAATGAGCAGTTCTTC. Translation gives CASSSQRGGLYNEQFF.

The rearrangement links TRBV27 to TRBJ2-2; no clear D gene. CDR1 MNHEY and CDR2 SMNVEV come from the germline V gene (reference sequence). The V end lost 4 bases, the J end lost 1 base, and 10 bases lay between the germline ends. This CDR3 contains 15 residues. In nucleotides, the CDR3 is TGTGCCAGCAGTTACATCCTACTGAACACCGGGGAGCTGTTTTTT. Protein: CASSYILLNTGELFF.

The chain carries TRBV7-6 and TRBJ2-7, with a tentative D call TRBD2 (5 bases). Trimming took 1 base from V and 7 from J, leaving 17 bases between them. The germline gives CDR1 SGHVS, CDR2 FNYEAQ. The CDR3 totals 15 residues. The CDR3 nucleotides are TGTGCCAGCAGCTTAGTGGGTAGCGCACGAGGAGAGCAGTACTTC. Translating it yields CASSLVGSARGEQYF.

The J gene is TRBJ1-1, the V gene TRBV5-1; D unresolved. Germline V gene lookup returns CDR1 SGHRS and CDR2 YFSETQ. Trimming left V 0 bases short and J 2 bases short, with 8 bases between. The CDR3 covers 14 residues. The CDR3 coding sequence is TGCGCCAGCAGCTTGGATCCCGGTAACACTGAAGCTTTCTTT. Protein sequence: CASSLDPGNTEAFF.

This clone was recorded a few times. J is TRBJ1-6 and V is TRBV7-2; 8 bases match TRBD1. V trimming: 3 bases; J trimming: 2 bases; junction bases outside the gene matches: 0. CDR3 length: 15 amino acids. The germline V gene has CDR1 SGHTA and CDR2 FQGNSA. CDR3: CASSLDRAYNSPLHF. The CDR3 bases are TGTGCCAGCAGCTTGGACAGGGCCTATAATTCACCCCTCCACTTT. Looking up the rest from reference TRBV7-2 and TRBJ1-6 gives the full variable domain: GAGVSQSPSNKVTEKGKDVELRCDPISGHTALYWYRQSLGQGLEFLIYFQGNSAPDKSGLPSDRFSAERTGGSVSTLTIQRTQQEDSAVYLCASSLDRAYNSPLHFGNGTRLTVT.

The chain employs TRBV5-1 and TRBJ1-6; D unclear. Trimming stripped 1 base from V and 10 bases from J, with 15 bases between. The CDR3 extends over 15 amino acids. Germline V gene data show CDR1 as SGHRS and CDR2 as YFSETQ. CDR3 region: CASSLSLVDKSPLHF. In DNA, the CDR3 is TGCGCCAGCAGCTTGTCATTGGTTGACAAATCACCCCTCCACTTT. The full variable domain, in which reference TRBV5-1 and TRBJ1-6 provide the parts outside the CDR3, is KAGVTQTPRYLIKTRGQQVTLSCSPISGHRSVSWYQQTPGQGLQFLFEYFSETQRNKGNFPGRFSGRQFSNSRSEMNVSTLELGDSALYLCASSLSLVDKSPLHFGNGTRLTVT.

The J gene is TRBJ1-1, the V gene TRBV7-2; D not resolved. The CDR3 extends over 14 amino acids. With 0 bases removed from V and 1 base from J, the gap between germline ends came to 6 bases. Germline V gene data show CDR1 as SGHTA and CDR2 as FQGNSA. The chain's CDR3 is CASSLAGANTEAFF. CDR3 DNA sequence: TGTGCCAGCAGCTTAGCAGGAGCGAACACTGAAGCTTTCTTT.

The J gene is TRBJ2-3, the V gene TRBV30, with D perhaps assigned TRBD1 or TRBD2 (5 bases each). The CDR3 spans 17 residues. V was cut by 4 bases and J by 4 bases, with 24 bases left in between. From germline, CDR1 is GTSNPN and CDR2 SVGIG (reference sequence). This CDR3 reads CAWTVRTARRGADTQYF. CDR3 nucleotides: TGTGCCTGGACCGTTAGAACCGCTAGAAGAGGGGCAGATACGCAGTATTTT.